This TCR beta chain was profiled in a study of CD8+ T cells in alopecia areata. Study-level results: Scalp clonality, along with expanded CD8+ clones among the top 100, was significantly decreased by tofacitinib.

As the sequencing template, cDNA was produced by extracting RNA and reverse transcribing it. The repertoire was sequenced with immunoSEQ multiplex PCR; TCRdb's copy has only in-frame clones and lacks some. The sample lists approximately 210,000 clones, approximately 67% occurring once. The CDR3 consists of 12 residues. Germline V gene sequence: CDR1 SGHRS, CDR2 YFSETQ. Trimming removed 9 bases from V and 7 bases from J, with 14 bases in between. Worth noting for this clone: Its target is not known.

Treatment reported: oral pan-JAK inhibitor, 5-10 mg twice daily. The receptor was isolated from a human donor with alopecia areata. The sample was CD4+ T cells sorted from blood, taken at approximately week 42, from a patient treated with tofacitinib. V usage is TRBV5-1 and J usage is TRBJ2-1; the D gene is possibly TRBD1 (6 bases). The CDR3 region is CATGVGLNEQFF. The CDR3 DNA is TGCGCCACAGGGGTAGGACTTAATGAGCAGTTCTTC.